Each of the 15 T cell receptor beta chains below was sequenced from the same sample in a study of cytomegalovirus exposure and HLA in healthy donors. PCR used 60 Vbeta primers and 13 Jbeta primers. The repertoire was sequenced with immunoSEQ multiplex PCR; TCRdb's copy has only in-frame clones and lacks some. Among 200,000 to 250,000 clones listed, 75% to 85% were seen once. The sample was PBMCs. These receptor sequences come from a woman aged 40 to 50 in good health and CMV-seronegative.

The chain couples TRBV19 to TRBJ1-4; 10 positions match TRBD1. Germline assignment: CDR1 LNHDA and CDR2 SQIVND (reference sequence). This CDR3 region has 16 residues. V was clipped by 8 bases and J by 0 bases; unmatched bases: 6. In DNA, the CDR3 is TGTGCCAGTTCGGACAGGGGGGTCTCAACTAATGAAAAACTGTTTTTT. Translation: CASSDRGVSTNEKLFF.

Here the CDR3 reads CASSYRGGLNEQFF. CDR3 DNA: TGTGCCAGCAGTTATAGGGGGGGTCTCAATGAGCAGTTCTTC. The chain uses TRBV25-1 and TRBJ2-1, with a tentative D call TRBD2 (7 bases). V shed 5 bases and J shed 6 bases, with 14 bases lying between them. This CDR3 has 14 amino acids. Germline V gives CDR1 MGHDK, CDR2 SYGVNS.

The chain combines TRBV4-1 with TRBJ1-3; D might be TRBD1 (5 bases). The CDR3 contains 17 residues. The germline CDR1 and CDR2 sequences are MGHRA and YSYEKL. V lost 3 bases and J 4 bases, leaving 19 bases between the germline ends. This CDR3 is CASSQSGPTGVGNTIYF. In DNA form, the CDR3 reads TGCGCCAGCAGCCAGTCGGGCCCGACGGGGGTCGGAAACACCATATATTTT.

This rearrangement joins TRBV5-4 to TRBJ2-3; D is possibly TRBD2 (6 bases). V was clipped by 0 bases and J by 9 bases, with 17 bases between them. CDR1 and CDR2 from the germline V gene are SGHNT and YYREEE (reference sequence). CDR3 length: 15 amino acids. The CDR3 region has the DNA TGTGCCAGCAGCTTGGTGTCGTACTCCCGGGGGACGCAGTATTTT. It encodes CASSLVSYSRGTQYF.

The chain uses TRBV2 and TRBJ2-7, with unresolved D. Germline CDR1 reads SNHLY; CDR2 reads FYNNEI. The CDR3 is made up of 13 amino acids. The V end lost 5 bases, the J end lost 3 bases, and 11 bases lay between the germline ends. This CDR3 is CASSRSNLYEQYF. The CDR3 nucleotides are TGTGCCAGCAGTCGGAGCAATCTCTACGAGCAGTACTTC. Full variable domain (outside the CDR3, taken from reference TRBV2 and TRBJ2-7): EPEVTQTPSHQVTQMGQEVILRCVPISNHLYFYWYRQILGQKVEFLVSFYNNEISEKSEIFDDQFSVERPDGSNFTLKIRSTKLEDSAMYFCASSRSNLYEQYFGPGTRLTVT.

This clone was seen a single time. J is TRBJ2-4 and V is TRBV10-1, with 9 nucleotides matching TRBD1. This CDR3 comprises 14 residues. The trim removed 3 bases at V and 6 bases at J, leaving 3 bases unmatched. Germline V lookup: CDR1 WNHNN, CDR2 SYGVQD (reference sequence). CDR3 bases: TGCGCCAGCAGTGATGGGACAGGGTTAAACATTCAGTACTTC. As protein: CASSDGTGLNIQYF.

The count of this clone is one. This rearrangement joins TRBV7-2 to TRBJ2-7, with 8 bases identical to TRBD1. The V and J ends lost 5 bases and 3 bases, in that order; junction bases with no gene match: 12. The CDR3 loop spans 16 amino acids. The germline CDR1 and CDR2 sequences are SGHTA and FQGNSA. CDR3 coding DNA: TGTGCCAGCAGCATCTTGGACAGGGACCCTTTCTACGAGCAGTACTTC. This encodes CASSILDRDPFYEQYF.

In DNA form, the CDR3 reads TGTGCCTGGGAAAGGACAGCACAAGAGACCCAGTACTTC. It encodes CAWERTAQETQYF. The V call is TRBV30, the J call TRBJ2-5; D may be TRBD1 (6 bases). The CDR3 totals 13 residues. V was cut by 5 bases and J by 2 bases, with 12 bases left in between. Germline-derived CDR1 and CDR2 are GTSNPN and SVGIG (reference sequence).

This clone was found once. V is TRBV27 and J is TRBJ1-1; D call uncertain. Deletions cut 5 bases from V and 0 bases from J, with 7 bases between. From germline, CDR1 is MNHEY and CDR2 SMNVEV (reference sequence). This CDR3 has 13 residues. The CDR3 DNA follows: TGTGCCAGCAGTCTCCTTATGAACACTGAAGCTTTCTTT. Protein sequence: CASSLLMNTEAFF.

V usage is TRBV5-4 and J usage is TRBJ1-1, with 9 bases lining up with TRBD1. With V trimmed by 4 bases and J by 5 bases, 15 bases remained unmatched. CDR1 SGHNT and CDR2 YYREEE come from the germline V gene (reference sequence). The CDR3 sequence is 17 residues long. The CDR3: CASSQITGGSPGTEAFF. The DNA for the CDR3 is TGTGCCAGCAGCCAAATTACAGGGGGCTCTCCGGGTACTGAAGCTTTCTTT.

The CDR3, as DNA: TGTGCCAGCACCCAACCCGGGGGCACTGAAGCTTTCTTT. This gives the protein CASTQPGGTEAFF. The rearrangement uses TRBV7-8 and TRBJ1-1, with D tentatively TRBD1 (5 bases). This CDR3 contains 13 residues. The germline gives CDR1 SGHVS, CDR2 FQNEAQ. V was pared by 7 bases and J by 4 bases, with 13 bases between. The variable domain in full, with the rest retrieved from reference TRBV7-8 and TRBJ1-1, is GAGVSQSPRYKVAKRGQDVALRCDPISGHVSLFWYQQALGQGPEFLTYFQNEAQLDKSGLPSDRFFAERPEGSVSTLKIQRTQQEDSAVYLCASTQPGGTEAFFGQGTRLTVV.

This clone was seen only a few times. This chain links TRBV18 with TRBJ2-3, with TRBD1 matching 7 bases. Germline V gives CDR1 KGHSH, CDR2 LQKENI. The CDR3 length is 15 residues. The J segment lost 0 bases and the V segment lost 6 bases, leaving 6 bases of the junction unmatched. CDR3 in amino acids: CASSDRDSSTDTQYF. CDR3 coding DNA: TGTGCCAGCTCCGACCGGGACAGTAGCACAGATACGCAGTATTTT.

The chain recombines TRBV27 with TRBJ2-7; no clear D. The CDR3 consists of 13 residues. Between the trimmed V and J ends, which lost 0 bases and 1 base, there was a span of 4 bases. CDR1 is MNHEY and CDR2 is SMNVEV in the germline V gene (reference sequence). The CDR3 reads CASSLSQSYEQYF. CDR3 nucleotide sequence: TGTGCCAGCAGTTTATCACAGTCCTACGAGCAGTACTTC.

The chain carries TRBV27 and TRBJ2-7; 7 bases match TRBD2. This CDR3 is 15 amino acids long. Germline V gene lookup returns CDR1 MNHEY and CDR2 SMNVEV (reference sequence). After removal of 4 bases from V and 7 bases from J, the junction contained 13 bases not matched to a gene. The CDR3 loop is CASSSGALGGSEQYF. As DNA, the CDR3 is TGTGCCAGCAGTTCCGGTGCCCTCGGCGGGAGTGAGCAGTACTTC.

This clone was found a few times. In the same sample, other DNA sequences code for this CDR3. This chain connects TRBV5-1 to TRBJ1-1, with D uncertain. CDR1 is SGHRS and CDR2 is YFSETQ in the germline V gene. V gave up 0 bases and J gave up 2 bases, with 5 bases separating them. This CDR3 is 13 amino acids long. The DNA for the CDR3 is TGCGCCAGCAGCTTGGACAGAAACACTGAAGCTTTCTTT. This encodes CASSLDRNTEAFF.